Given below is one T cell receptor (beta chain) in context. The PCR had 60 Vbeta and 13 Jbeta primers. This table comes from immunoSEQ multiplex PCR, and its TCRdb copy is limited to in-frame clones, with some not included. The sample has 100,000 to 150,000 clones, roughly 17% seen once. The length of the CDR3 is 13 residues. The V gene's germline CDR1 is MDHEN and CDR2 SYDVKM. The V segment lost 10 bases and the J segment 3 bases; nucleotides outside the gene matches: 9. This entry is derived from a study of cytomegalovirus exposure and HLA in healthy donors. This TCR was sampled from a female donor in good health and CMV-seropositive. This chain joins TRBV28 and TRBJ2-7, with 7 bases matching TRBD1. Sequencing was carried out using PBMCs. DNA of the CDR3: TGTGCCACCGCGACAGGGTTCCTCTACGAGCAGTACTTC. This codes for CATATGFLYEQYF.